This is a list of T cell receptor beta chains from one sample in a study of blood T cell repertoires in COVID-19. TCRdb's table, derived via immunoSEQ multiplex PCR, lists solely in-frame clones and lacks some. The sample has hundreds of thousands of clones, around 89% seen once. The sequenced sample was peripheral blood. The origin of the receptors is a woman in her thirties with acute or convalescent COVID-19. The CDR3 runs from the conserved cysteine through the conserved F or W. The D gene is left open where the match is weak. Rows give clone size only sometimes, using once, few, many, or a class for an expanded clone.

>-|TRBV7-8|TRBJ1-1|TRBD1
CASSSPKGQGITEAFF
TGTGCCAGCAGCTCGCCCAAAGGACAGGGAATCACTGAAGCTTTCTTT
>-|TRBV5-4|TRBJ2-2|TRBD1
CASSWDSQTGELFF
TGTGCCAGCAGCTGGGACAGCCAAACCGGGGAGCTGTTTTTT
>-|TRBV20-1|TRBJ2-7|-
CSARKDFKQYF
TGCAGTGCTAGGAAGGACTTTAAGCAGTACTTC
>few|TRBV7-8|TRBJ2-3|TRBD2
CASSLVGTRIDTQYF
TGTGCCAGCAGCTTAGTTGGGACTAGGATAGATACGCAGTATTTT
>-|TRBV30|TRBJ1-2|-
CAWIRPGHPHTNYGYTF
TGTGCCTGGATAAGGCCGGGACACCCGCACACTAACTATGGCTACACCTTC
>-|TRBV4-2|TRBJ2-2|TRBD1
CASSPSIGTVAGELFF
TGTGCCAGCAGCCCCTCGATCGGGACAGTGGCCGGGGAGCTGTTTTTT
>-|TRBV7-9|TRBJ2-2|-
CASSVGAAGELFF
TGTGCCAGCAGTGTAGGAGCGGCCGGGGAGCTGTTTTTT
>-|TRBV25-1|TRBJ2-2|-
CASSEFGAGELFF
TGTGCCAGCAGTGAGTTCGGGGCCGGGGAGCTGTTTTTT
>once|TRBV5-6|TRBJ1-1|-
CASSPGGGLNTEAFF
TGTGCCAGCAGCCCCGGGGGGGGGTTGAACACTGAAGCTTTCTTT
>-|TRBV9|TRBJ2-6|TRBD1
CASSVAGGAGANVLTF
TGTGCCAGCAGCGTAGCAGGGGGCGCTGGGGCCAACGTCCTGACTTTC